This is a list of T cell receptor beta chains from one sample in a study of blood T cell repertoires in COVID-19. The table came from immunoSEQ multiplex PCR; TCRdb's copy has only in-frame clones and leaves some out. The sample consists of 150,000 to 200,000 clones, approximately 91% of them appearing once. The sample consisted of peripheral blood. All receptors derive from a man between 65 and 85 years old with active or convalescent COVID-19. Each CDR3 is given with its conserved first and last residue. D genes are given only for firm matches. Where a row states a size, it is once, few, many or the class of an expanded clone; other rows omit it.

clone_size	v_call	j_call	d_call	cdr3_length	cdr3_aa	cdr3_nt
-	TRBV6-5	TRBJ1-5	TRBD1	13	CASATGEAQPQHF	TGTGCCAGCGCTACAGGGGAGGCTCAGCCCCAGCATTTT
once	TRBV11-2	TRBJ1-4	TRBD1	15	CASSRGTGPREKLFF	TGTGCCAGCAGCCGAGGGACAGGGCCCCGGGAAAAACTGTTTTTT
few	TRBV12-3/TRBV12-4	TRBJ1-1	-	12	CASRPQGSEAFF	TGTGCCAGCAGGCCACAGGGATCTGAAGCTTTCTTT
few	TRBV18	TRBJ1-3	-	15	CASSPSGSSGNTIYF	TGTGCCAGCTCTCCTTCGGGGAGCTCTGGAAACACCATATATTTT
once	TRBV4-3	TRBJ2-5	-	17	CASSQEYQGLGQETQYF	TGCGCCAGCAGCCAAGAGTATCAGGGGCTTGGGCAAGAGACCCAGTACTTC
-	TRBV7-9	TRBJ1-5	TRBD1	15	CASSRTGQGEKPQHF	TGTGCCAGCAGCCGTACGGGACAGGGTGAGAAGCCCCAGCATTTT
-	TRBV28	TRBJ1-2	TRBD1	13	CASSLTGVIGYTF	TGTGCCAGCAGTTTGACAGGGGTTATTGGCTACACCTTC
-	TRBV28	TRBJ2-7	TRBD2	15	CASSLAGDITYEQYF	TGTGCCAGCAGTTTGGCGGGAGATATAACCTACGAGCAGTACTTC
-	TRBV29-1	TRBJ2-3	TRBD1	13	CSVGDRGSDTQYF	TGCAGCGTTGGGGACAGGGGGTCAGATACGCAGTATTTT
-	TRBV30	TRBJ2-5	-	11	CAWSAQETQYF	TGTGCCTGGAGTGCACAAGAGACCCAGTACTTC
-	TRBV19	TRBJ1-1	-	13	CASTHRLNTEAFF	TGTGCCAGTACTCACAGGTTGAACACTGAAGCTTTCTTT
-	TRBV7-9	TRBJ2-7	-	17	CASSSHPGRGASYEQYF	TGTGCCAGCAGCTCACACCCCGGCCGGGGAGCCTCCTACGAGCAGTACTTC
-	TRBV28	TRBJ1-1	TRBD1	13	CASSLTGGTEAFF	TGTGCCAGCAGTTTAACAGGGGGAACTGAAGCTTTCTTT
-	TRBV29-1	TRBJ2-3	-	13	CSVSISQTDTQYF	TGCAGCGTCTCTATTTCACAGACAGATACGCAGTATTTT
-	TRBV28	TRBJ1-2	-	13	CASSFRGGYGYTF	TGTGCCAGCAGTTTCAGGGGTGGCTATGGCTACACCTTC
once	TRBV11-3	TRBJ2-3	-	13	CASSRQGSDTQYF	TGTGCCAGCAGCCGGCAGGGTTCAGATACGCAGTATTTT
-	TRBV3-1/TRBV3-2	TRBJ1-6	-	12	CASSQDFSPLHF	TGTGCCAGCAGCCAAGACTTTTCACCCCTCCACTTT
-	TRBV2	TRBJ1-4	-	15	CASASRQAPNEKLFF	TGTGCCAGCGCGTCTCGACAGGCCCCTAATGAAAAACTGTTTTTT
-	TRBV2	TRBJ2-2	TRBD1	15	CASSEQGVRTGELFF	TGTGCCAGCAGTGAACAGGGGGTTCGCACCGGGGAGCTGTTTTTT
-	TRBV7-8	TRBJ1-1	TRBD1	14	CASSRQGMNTEAFF	TGTGCCAGCAGCCGACAGGGAATGAACACTGAAGCTTTCTTT
-	TRBV4-1	TRBJ1-6	TRBD1	15	CASGTGVSYNSPLHF	TGCGCCAGCGGAACAGGGGTCTCCTATAATTCACCCCTCCACTTT
-	TRBV7-2	TRBJ2-7	TRBD2	15	CASSLGLAGRYEQYF	TGTGCCAGCAGCTTAGGACTAGCGGGGAGATACGAGCAGTACTTC